A single sample gave rise to the 13 T cell receptor beta chains below, sequenced in a study of shared clonotypes between healthy human individuals. TCRdb keeps only in-frame clones here, not all; method: immunoSEQ multiplex PCR. The table records approximately 1.5 million clones, 95% to 99% of them present only once. Sequencing was performed on naive CD4+ T cells sorted from blood. Subset described: CD45RA+ positively selected. The origin of the receptors is a man aged 30-40 years in good health.

V is TRBV19 and J is TRBJ2-7; 8 positions match TRBD2. Germline CDR1 and CDR2: LNHDA and SQIVND (reference sequence). This CDR3 is built from 15 residues. V was clipped by 6 bases and J by 5 bases; unmatched bases: 12. CDR3 bases: TGTGCCAGTAGCACGAAGGCACGGGGGGGCGACGAGCAGTACTTC. This codes for CASSTKARGGDEQYF.

The chain couples TRBV27 to TRBJ2-7, with TRBD2 identical over 8 bases. V dropped 6 bases and J dropped 1; count of bases not matched to a gene: 14. There are 17 residues in the CDR3. Germline V gives CDR1 MNHEY, CDR2 SMNVEV (reference sequence). The CDR3 is CASRTTNGASGSYEQYF. DNA of the CDR3: TGTGCCAGCAGAACAACCAACGGGGCTAGCGGGTCCTACGAGCAGTACTTC.

V and J are TRBV11-2 and TRBJ1-1, with 7 bases matching TRBD1. CDR3 length: 14 residues. V trimming: 4 bases; J trimming: 0 bases; junction bases outside the gene matches: 2. Germline V gives CDR1 SGHAT, CDR2 FQNNGV. The CDR3, as DNA: TGTGCCAGCAGCTGGGACAGATTGAACACTGAAGCTTTCTTT. This codes for CASSWDRLNTEAFF.

The chain employs TRBV7-9 and TRBJ1-1, with TRBD1 matching 10 bases. Trimming removed 5 bases from V and 0 bases from J; junction bases left unmatched: 3. Germline loops: CDR1 SEHNR, CDR2 FQNEAQ (reference sequence). The CDR3 contains 15 residues. CDR3: CASSQGQGMNTEAFF. The DNA of the CDR3 is TGTGCCAGCAGCCAGGGACAGGGGATGAACACTGAAGCTTTCTTT. Full variable domain (missing parts from reference TRBV7-9 and TRBJ1-1): DTGVSQNPRHKITKRGQNVTFRCDPISEHNRLYWYRQTLGQGPEFLTYFQNEAQLEKSRLLSDRFSAERPKGSFSTLEIQRTEQGDSAMYLCASSQGQGMNTEAFFGQGTRLTVV.

V gene TRBV5-4 combines with J gene TRBJ2-5, with D uncertain. Trimming removed 5 bases from V and 0 bases from J, with 8 bases in between. The germline gives CDR1 SGHNT, CDR2 YYREEE (reference sequence). CDR3 length: 13 amino acids. The CDR3 reads CASRSPYQETQYF. CDR3 DNA: TGTGCCAGCAGAAGTCCGTACCAAGAGACCCAGTACTTC.

This chain joins TRBV30 and TRBJ2-7, with 7 positions matching TRBD1. Germline CDR1 reads GTSNPN; CDR2 reads SVGIG (reference sequence). CDR3 length: 12 residues. Germline trimming cut 4 bases from V and 1 base from J; bases unmatched to any gene: 1. The CDR3 region has the DNA TGTGCCTGGAAGACAGGGTCCTACGAGCAGTACTTC. Residues: CAWKTGSYEQYF.

This sequence joins TRBV19 and TRBJ1-5, with a possible D match to TRBD1 (6 bases). The CDR3 has 14 residues. Trimming took 5 bases from V and 3 from J, leaving 11 bases between them. The germline V gene encodes CDR1 LNHDA and CDR2 SQIVND (reference sequence). CDR3 sequence: CASSSDRFNQPQHF. The CDR3 DNA reads TGTGCCAGTAGTTCAGACAGGTTCAATCAGCCCCAGCATTTT.

The chain uses TRBV7-9 and TRBJ1-5; maybe TRBD1 (5 bases). The CDR3 has 16 residues. With 5 bases removed from V and 5 bases from J, the gap between germline ends came to 19 bases. CDR1 and CDR2 from the germline V gene are SEHNR and FQNEAQ (reference sequence). CDR3 loop: CASSQGRIGTDQPQHF. In DNA form, the CDR3 reads TGTGCCAGCAGCCAGGGTCGGATAGGGACCGATCAGCCCCAGCATTTT.

The CDR3 DNA is TGTGCCAGCAGTTACACCGGGGTCGGCTACACCTTC. This translates into CASSYTGVGYTF. J is TRBJ1-2 and V is TRBV6-5, with D unclear. The CDR3 runs 12 residues. CDR1 is MNHEY, CDR2 SVGAGI, per germline. Trimming removed 2 bases from V and 8 bases from J, with 9 bases in between.

This clone was detected only once. V is TRBV6-5 and J is TRBJ2-2; the D gene is possibly TRBD2 (5 bases). The CDR3 runs to 15 residues. The germline CDR1 and CDR2 sequences are MNHEY and SVGAGI. With 8 bases removed from V and 3 bases from J, the gap between germline ends came to 16 bases. CDR3 nucleotide sequence: TGTGCCAGCTCCGGGATAGCTTTAGACACCGGGGAGCTGTTTTTT. The encoded protein is CASSGIALDTGELFF.

The chain recombines TRBV28 with TRBJ1-1, with TRBD1 identical over 7 bases. The CDR3 has 17 residues. V lost 5 bases and J lost 3; bases outside the gene matches: 15. Per germline, CDR1 MDHEN and CDR2 SYDVKM. CDR3 nucleotide sequence: TGTGCCAGCAGTGTCCCGGGACAGCGGATCGTGGACACTGAAGCTTTCTTT. This sequence encodes CASSVPGQRIVDTEAFF.

This clone occurred once. The rearrangement links TRBV28 to TRBJ2-1; D tentatively fits TRBD1 or TRBD2 (5 bases each). CDR3 length equals 12 residues. V was trimmed by 7 bases and J by 8 bases, leaving 12 bases between them. CDR1 MDHEN and CDR2 SYDVKM come from the germline V gene. This chain's CDR3 is CASISVGDEQFF. The CDR3 DNA reads TGTGCCAGCATTAGCGTGGGGGATGAGCAGTTCTTC.

This sequence joins TRBV6-1 and TRBJ2-1, with TRBD1 matching 9 bases. The J segment lost 7 bases and the V segment lost 6 bases, leaving 10 bases of the junction unmatched. Germline assignment: CDR1 MNHNS and CDR2 SASEGT. The CDR3 has 15 amino acids. The CDR3 is CASSITGTGSNEQFF. CDR3 coding DNA: TGTGCCAGCAGCATAACCGGGACAGGGTCGAATGAGCAGTTCTTC.